A selection of T cell receptor beta chains follows, all from one sample in a study of cytomegalovirus exposure and HLA in healthy donors. Clones were read by immunoSEQ multiplex PCR, and TCRdb kept only the in-frame ones, dropping some. The sample gives around 210,000 clones, 80% to 90% of which show up once; 0.2% to 0.3% is in the top ten. Sequenced material: PBMCs. These receptors were taken from a girl aged 2-9 years in good health and CMV-seronegative. The CDR3 runs from the conserved cysteine through the conserved F or W. Fields, in order: V gene, CDR3 length, J gene, D gene, clone size, CDR3 protein, CDR3 DNA. The D gene is left open where the match is weak. For some rows the clone size is stated as once, few or many, or as a class when expanded; others skip it.

TRBV18	14	TRBJ2-5	NA	NA	CASSSRTREETQYF	TGTGCCAGCTCATCCCGGACGAGGGAAGAGACCCAGTACTTC
TRBV30	11	TRBJ1-1	TRBD1	NA	CAWNQGAEAFF	TGTGCCTGGAATCAGGGGGCTGAAGCTTTCTTT
TRBV14	15	TRBJ1-2	NA	NA	CASSQAGQSYYGYTF	TGTGCCAGCAGCCAGGCTGGACAGAGCTACTATGGCTACACCTTC
TRBV29-1	16	TRBJ2-1	NA	NA	CSVEALQLGNYNEQFF	TGCAGCGTTGAAGCCCTCCAACTAGGGAACTACAATGAGCAGTTCTTC
TRBV5-4	13	TRBJ1-1	NA	once	CASSLRGYTEAFF	TGTGCCAGCAGCTTGAGAGGGTACACTGAAGCTTTCTTT
TRBV10-1	14	TRBJ1-4	TRBD1	NA	CASGTGGGNEKLFF	TGCGCCAGCGGGACAGGCGGGGGAAATGAAAAACTGTTTTTT
TRBV12-5	14	TRBJ2-7	NA	NA	CASGLGSGPYEQYF	TGTGCTAGTGGTTTGGGTTCAGGGCCGTACGAGCAGTACTTC
TRBV28	12	TRBJ2-7	NA	once	CASALISYEQYF	TGTGCCAGCGCACTTATCTCCTACGAGCAGTACTTC
TRBV4-2	16	TRBJ2-5	TRBD2	NA	CASSQEVAGGGETQYF	TGTGCCAGCAGCCAAGAAGTAGCGGGGGGCGGGGAGACCCAGTACTTC
TRBV7-9	16	TRBJ1-5	NA	NA	CASSARPIGRGQPQHF	TGTGCCAGCAGCGCCCGGCCGATCGGCAGGGGACAGCCCCAGCATTTT
TRBV5-4	13	TRBJ2-7	NA	NA	CASSFNRDYEQYF	TGTGCCAGCAGCTTTAACAGGGATTACGAGCAGTACTTC
TRBV6-5	15	TRBJ1-4	NA	NA	CASSYSSGENEKLFF	TGTGCCAGCAGTTACTCTTCGGGGGAAAATGAAAAACTGTTTTTT
TRBV10-3	13	TRBJ1-1	NA	NA	CAIRGGENTEAFF	TGTGCCATCCGAGGAGGGGAGAACACTGAAGCTTTCTTT
TRBV4-1	13	TRBJ2-7	TRBD1	NA	CASSPRQGYEQYF	TGCGCCAGCAGCCCTCGACAGGGGTACGAGCAGTACTTC
TRBV27	13	TRBJ2-1	NA	NA	CASSSGKNNEQFF	TGTGCCAGCAGCTCCGGGAAAAACAATGAGCAGTTCTTC
TRBV5-1	17	TRBJ2-1	TRBD2	NA	CASSLGTSGGLYNEQFF	TGCGCCAGCAGCTTGGGGACTAGCGGGGGACTTTACAATGAGCAGTTCTTC
TRBV29-1	12	TRBJ2-7	TRBD1	NA	CSARTGFNEQYF	TGCAGCGCCCGGACAGGGTTCAACGAGCAGTACTTC
TRBV4-2	16	TRBJ2-5	TRBD2	NA	CASSQATSGSQETQYF	TGTGCCAGCAGCCAAGCGACTAGCGGGAGTCAAGAGACCCAGTACTTC
TRBV7-8	14	TRBJ1-3	NA	NA	CASSVFPSGNTIYF	TGTGCCAGCAGTGTCTTCCCTTCTGGAAACACCATATATTTT
TRBV30	15	TRBJ1-5	NA	NA	CAWSVGDKYYQPQHF	TGTGCCTGGAGTGTAGGGGACAAATACTATCAGCCCCAGCATTTT
TRBV27	13	TRBJ2-7	TRBD2	NA	CATSSGGDYEQYF	TGTGCCACTAGTAGCGGGGGAGATTACGAGCAGTACTTC
TRBV10-1	15	TRBJ2-1	TRBD2	NA	CATFLAGGPYNEQFF	TGCGCCACCTTCTTAGCGGGGGGGCCCTACAATGAGCAGTTCTTC
TRBV11-2	17	TRBJ1-2	TRBD1	once	CAMIRQGGDKGTYGYTF	TGTGCCATGATCCGACAGGGAGGTGATAAGGGGACTTATGGCTACACCTTC
TRBV2	14	TRBJ1-5	NA	once	CASSGGVGNQPQHF	TGTGCCAGCAGTGGGGGGGTGGGCAATCAGCCCCAGCATTTT
TRBV5-6	15	TRBJ2-7	NA	once	CASSLRGARSGEQYF	TGTGCCAGCAGCTTGCGGGGGGCGCGGTCGGGGGAGCAGTACTTC
TRBV6-1	13	TRBJ2-3	TRBD2	few	CASILAGTDTQYF	TGTGCCAGCATACTAGCGGGAACCGATACGCAGTATTTT
TRBV7-8	15	TRBJ2-2	TRBD1	NA	CASSSFDRDTGELFF	TGTGCCAGCAGCTCCTTTGACAGGGACACCGGGGAGCTGTTTTTT
TRBV19	14	TRBJ2-1	TRBD2	NA	CASSKGLAGGEQFF	TGTGCCAGTAGTAAGGGACTAGCGGGAGGTGAGCAGTTCTTC
TRBV20-1	11	TRBJ2-7	NA	once	CRYRGGYEQYF	TGCAGGTACAGGGGGGGGTACGAGCAGTACTTC
TRBV5-1	15	TRBJ2-1	NA	NA	CASSLAVGAFDEQFF	TGCGCCAGCAGCTTGGCCGTAGGGGCCTTTGATGAGCAGTTCTTC
TRBV27	15	TRBJ2-3	TRBD1	NA	CASLNRGLSTDTQYF	TGTGCCAGCTTGAACAGGGGGCTAAGCACAGATACGCAGTATTTT
TRBV14	12	TRBJ2-7	NA	NA	CASSQPFYEQYF	TGTGCCAGCAGCCAACCCTTCTACGAGCAGTACTTC
TRBV12-5	16	TRBJ1-4	TRBD1	few	CASGLLPGQGDEKLFF	TGTGCTAGTGGTTTGCTGCCGGGACAGGGTGACGAAAAACTGTTTTTT
TRBV12-5	13	TRBJ2-1	TRBD1	NA	CASGTGGNNEQFF	TGTGCTAGTGGTACAGGGGGTAACAATGAGCAGTTCTTC
TRBV5-1	13	TRBJ2-7	NA	NA	CASSSRQSYEQYF	TGCGCCAGCAGCTCCCGACAGTCCTACGAGCAGTACTTC
TRBV10-3	17	TRBJ2-1	TRBD2	NA	CAISEAPLAGAYNEQFF	TGTGCCATCAGTGAGGCTCCCCTAGCGGGAGCCTACAATGAGCAGTTCTTC
TRBV30	17	TRBJ1-3	NA	NA	CAWSVSGHWGSGNTIYF	TGTGCCTGGAGTGTGTCCGGACACTGGGGCTCTGGAAACACCATATATTTT
TRBV5-1	15	TRBJ1-2	TRBD1	NA	CASSSTGGVNYGYTF	TGCGCCAGCAGCTCAACAGGGGGAGTAAACTATGGCTACACCTTC
TRBV5-4	14	TRBJ2-7	NA	once	CASSFGGYYYEQYF	TGTGCCAGCAGCTTCGGAGGCTACTACTACGAGCAGTACTTC
TRBV7-9	19	TRBJ2-6	TRBD2	NA	CASSLRPSGRVVGANVLTF	TGTGCCAGCAGCTTAAGACCCAGCGGGAGGGTAGTGGGGGCCAACGTCCTGACTTTC
TRBV19	15	TRBJ2-7	TRBD2	NA	CASSLTSGGPYEQYF	TGTGCCAGTAGTCTGACTAGCGGGGGGCCCTACGAGCAGTACTTC
TRBV5-1	16	TRBJ2-1	NA	NA	CASSLWARASYNEQFF	TGCGCCAGCAGCTTGTGGGCCAGGGCCTCCTACAATGAGCAGTTCTTC